Each of the 11 T cell receptor beta chains below was sequenced from the same sample in a study of blood T cell repertoires in COVID-19. Profiling relied on immunoSEQ multiplex PCR, and the TCRdb table lists in-frame clones only, not all of them. The sample lists more than 250,000 clones; 88% were seen once. The sample taken for sequencing was peripheral blood. The receptors were sampled from a human donor in a cohort sampled during active COVID-19.

The chain's CDR3 is CASSQETITGRDEQFF. In DNA, the CDR3 is TGCGCCAGCAGCCAAGAAACTATAACAGGACGCGATGAGCAGTTCTTC. The chain joins TRBV4-1 to TRBJ2-1; D might be TRBD1 (5 bases). Trimming pared 0 bases from V and 8 bases from J, leaving 17 bases between. This CDR3 comprises 16 residues. CDR1 and CDR2 (germline): MGHRA, YSYEKL.

The J gene is TRBJ1-2, the V gene TRBV27; the match to TRBD1 covers 8 bases. This CDR3 comprises 14 residues. Germline V gene sequence: CDR1 MNHEY, CDR2 SMNVEV (reference sequence). The J segment lost 4 bases and the V segment lost 7 bases, leaving 8 bases of the junction unmatched. CDR3 region: CASKTGVVGYGYTF. In nucleotides, the CDR3 is TGTGCCAGCAAGACAGGGGTGGTTGGCTATGGCTACACCTTC.

The chain couples TRBV4-1 to TRBJ2-7, with 11 bases fitting TRBD2. The germline V gene has CDR1 MGHRA and CDR2 YSYEKL. The CDR3 loop spans 19 amino acids. V dropped 2 bases and J dropped 5; count of bases not matched to a gene: 17. The CDR3 nucleotides are TGCGCCAGCAGCCAACTAAGGGTCGTTGGTAGCGGGAGGGCCCACGAGCAGTACTTC. It specifies CASSQLRVVGSGRAHEQYF.

The chain carries TRBV4-1 and TRBJ1-1, with 12 nucleotides matching TRBD1. The CDR3 has 17 residues. Per the germline V gene, CDR1 is MGHRA and CDR2 is YSYEKL. Losses at the gene ends were 4 bases for V and 1 base for J; bases not matched to a gene: 7. CDR3 protein: CASSPMGTGGENTEAFF. In DNA, the CDR3 is TGCGCCAGCAGCCCTATGGGGACAGGGGGCGAGAACACTGAAGCTTTCTTT.

The genes are TRBV4-3 and TRBJ2-7, with D possibly TRBD2 on 5 matching bases. This CDR3 contains 15 residues. The V gene lost 4 bases and the J gene lost 3 bases, with 16 bases spanning the gap. Germline lookup yields CDR1 LGHNA and CDR2 YSLEER. This chain's CDR3 is CASSLLEGGVYEQYF. The CDR3 nucleotides read TGCGCCAGCAGCCTACTTGAGGGCGGAGTCTACGAGCAGTACTTC.

There are a few counts of this clone. The chain employs TRBV28 and TRBJ2-6, with 7 bases fitting TRBD2. Germline V CDR1 and CDR2: MDHEN, SYDVKM. J was trimmed by 2 bases and V by 5 bases; bases with no gene match: 9. CDR3 length equals 17 residues. The CDR3 sequence: CASSAGWGGPGANVLTF. The CDR3 DNA reads TGTGCCAGCAGTGCGGGATGGGGGGGACCTGGGGCCAACGTCCTGACTTTC.

This clone was observed a few times. This rearrangement joins TRBV27 to TRBJ1-5; weak D call: TRBD1 (5 bases). The germline gives CDR1 MNHEY, CDR2 SMNVEV (reference sequence). The CDR3 has 16 residues. Trimming removed 4 bases at V and 5 bases at J, with 18 bases between. The DNA of the CDR3 is TGTGCCAGCAGTTACTCAGGGCCCTTAGGGGATCAGCCCCAGCATTTT. Translating it yields CASSYSGPLGDQPQHF.

The CDR3 loop reads CASSEQGLSSTDTQYF. Written as DNA, the CDR3 is TGTGCCAGCAGTGAACAGGGCCTAAGTAGCACAGATACGCAGTATTTT. The V gene is TRBV6-4, the J gene TRBJ2-3; perhaps TRBD1 as D (6 bases). The CDR3 loop spans 16 amino acids. Germline V gene lookup returns CDR1 MRHNA and CDR2 SNTAGT. Trimming took off 3 bases at V and 0 bases at J, with 13 bases between the two ends.

V and J are TRBV19 and TRBJ1-2, with TRBD1 identical over 10 bases. The CDR3 covers 15 residues. Germline trimming cut 5 bases from V and 1 base from J; bases unmatched to any gene: 4. The germline gives CDR1 LNHDA, CDR2 SQIVND (reference sequence). CDR3 protein: CASSLGTGDNYGYTF. The CDR3 DNA sequence: TGTGCCAGTAGTCTTGGGACAGGGGATAACTATGGCTACACCTTC.

The chain recombines TRBV25-1 with TRBJ2-7; D might be TRBD2 (5 bases). V dropped 4 bases and J dropped 2 bases, with 9 bases sitting between them. Germline CDR1 is MGHDK and CDR2 is SYGVNS. The CDR3 has 13 residues. The CDR3 region is CASSAGIPYEQYF. CDR3 sequence (DNA): TGTGCCAGCAGTGCCGGGATTCCCTACGAGCAGTACTTC.

The chain carries TRBV7-9 and TRBJ1-6; D may be TRBD1 (5 bases). The CDR3 consists of 15 residues. The V end lost 3 bases, the J end lost 9 bases, and 15 bases lay between the germline ends. Germline loops: CDR1 SEHNR, CDR2 FQNEAQ (reference sequence). Here the CDR3 reads CASSFHGTSGSPLHF. The CDR3 nucleotides are TGTGCCAGCAGCTTCCACGGGACTAGCGGTTCACCCCTCCACTTT. The full variable domain, its missing parts supplied by reference TRBV7-9 and TRBJ1-6, is DTGVSQNPRHKITKRGQNVTFRCDPISEHNRLYWYRQTLGQGPEFLTYFQNEAQLEKSRLLSDRFSAERPKGSFSTLEIQRTEQGDSAMYLCASSFHGTSGSPLHFGNGTRLTVT.